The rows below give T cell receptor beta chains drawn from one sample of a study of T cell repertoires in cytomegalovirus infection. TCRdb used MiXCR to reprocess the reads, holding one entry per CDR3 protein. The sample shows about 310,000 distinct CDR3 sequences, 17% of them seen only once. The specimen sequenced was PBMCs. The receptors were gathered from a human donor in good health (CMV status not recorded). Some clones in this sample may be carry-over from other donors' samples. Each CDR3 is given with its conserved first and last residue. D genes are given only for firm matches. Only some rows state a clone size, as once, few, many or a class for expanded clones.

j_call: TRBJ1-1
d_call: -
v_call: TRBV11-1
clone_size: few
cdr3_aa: CASSPSHGPEAFF
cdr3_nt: TGTGCCAGCAGCCCTAGTCACGGCCCTGAAGCTTTCTTT

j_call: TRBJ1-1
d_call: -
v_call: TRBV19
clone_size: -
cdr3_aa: CASSTTRGPEAFF
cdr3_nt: TGTGCCAGTAGTACCACCAGAGGGCCTGAAGCTTTCTTT

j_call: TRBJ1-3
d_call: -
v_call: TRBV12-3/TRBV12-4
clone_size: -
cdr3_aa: CASSLMGLGGDF
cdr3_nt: TGTGCCAGCAGTTTAATGGGATTGGGCGGTGATTTT

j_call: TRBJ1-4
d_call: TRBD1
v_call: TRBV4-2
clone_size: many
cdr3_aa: CASSPVGQGQEKLFF
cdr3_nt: TGTGCCAGCAGCCCCGTTGGACAGGGACAGGAAAAACTGTTTTTT

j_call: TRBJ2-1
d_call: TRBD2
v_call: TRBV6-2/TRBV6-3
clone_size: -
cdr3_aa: CASSWASGSYNEQFF
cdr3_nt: TGTGCCAGCAGTTGGGCTAGCGGCTCCTACAATGAGCAGTTCTTC

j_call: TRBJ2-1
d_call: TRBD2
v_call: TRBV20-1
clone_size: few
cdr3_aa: CSAGLTGGYNEQFF
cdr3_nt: TGCAGTGCCGGACTCACGGGAGGCTACAATGAGCAGTTCTTC

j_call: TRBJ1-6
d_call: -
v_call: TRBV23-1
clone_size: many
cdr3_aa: CASTPFNCSPLHF
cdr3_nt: TGCGCCAGCACGCCCTTTAATTGTTCACCCCTCCACTTT

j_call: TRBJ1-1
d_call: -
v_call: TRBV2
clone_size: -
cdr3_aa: CASSSGTLGTEAFF
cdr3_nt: TGTGCCAGCAGTTCAGGGACTTTAGGCACTGAAGCTTTCTTT

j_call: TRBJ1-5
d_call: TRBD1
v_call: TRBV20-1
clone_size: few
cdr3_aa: CSAEGDRFNQPQHF
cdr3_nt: TGCAGTGCCGAGGGGGACAGGTTCAATCAGCCCCAGCATTTT

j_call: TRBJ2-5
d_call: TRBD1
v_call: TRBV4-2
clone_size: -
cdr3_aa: CASSPTPGQGGETQYF
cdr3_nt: TGTGCCAGCAGCCCTACTCCGGGACAGGGAGGGGAGACCCAGTACTTC

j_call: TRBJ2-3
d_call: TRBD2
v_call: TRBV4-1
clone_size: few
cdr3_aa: CASSQEAIRYGGGALTNTQYF
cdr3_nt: TGCGCCAGCAGCCAAGAAGCGATTCGTTACGGCGGGGGGGCATTGACAAATACGCAGTATTTT

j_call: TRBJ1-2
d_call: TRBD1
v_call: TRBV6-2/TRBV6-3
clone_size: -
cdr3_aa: CASSSPGDRGYFYGYTF
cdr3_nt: TGTGCCAGCAGTTCCCCGGGAGACAGGGGATATTTCTATGGCTACACCTTC

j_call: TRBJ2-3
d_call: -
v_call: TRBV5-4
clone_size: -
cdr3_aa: CASSARRSTDTQYF
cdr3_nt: TGTGCCAGCAGCGCTCGCAGGAGCACAGATACGCAGTATTTT

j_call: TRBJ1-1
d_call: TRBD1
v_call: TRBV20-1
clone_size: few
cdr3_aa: CSAATGTTEAFF
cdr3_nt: TGCAGTGCCGCGACAGGGACCACTGAAGCTTTCTTT

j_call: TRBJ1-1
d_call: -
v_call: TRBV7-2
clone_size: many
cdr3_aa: CASSRTGVEAFF
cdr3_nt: TGTGCCAGCAGCCGTACAGGCGTTGAAGCTTTCTTT

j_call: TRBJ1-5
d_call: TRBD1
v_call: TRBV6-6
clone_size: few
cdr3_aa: CASSYRDRGLNSNQPQHF
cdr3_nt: TGTGCCAGCAGTTACCGAGACAGGGGGCTTAATAGCAATCAGCCCCAGCATTTT

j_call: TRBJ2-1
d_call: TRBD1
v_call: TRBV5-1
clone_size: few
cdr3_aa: CASSFGTGRILLQFF
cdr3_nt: TGCGCCAGCAGCTTTGGGACAGGGAGGATTTTATTGCAGTTCTTC

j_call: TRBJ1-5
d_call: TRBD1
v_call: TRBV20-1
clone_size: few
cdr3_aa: CSAGWTGRNQPQHF
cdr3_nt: TGCAGTGCTGGGTGGACAGGCCGCAATCAGCCCCAGCATTTT

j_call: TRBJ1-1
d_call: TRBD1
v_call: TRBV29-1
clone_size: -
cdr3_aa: CSASGQLDTEAFF
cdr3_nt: TGCAGCGCTTCGGGACAGTTGGACACTGAAGCTTTCTTT

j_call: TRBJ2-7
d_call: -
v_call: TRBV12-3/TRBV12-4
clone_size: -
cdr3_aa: CASRRRRDGPYEQYF
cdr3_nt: TGTGCCAGCAGGCGACGCCGGGACGGACCCTACGAGCAGTACTTC

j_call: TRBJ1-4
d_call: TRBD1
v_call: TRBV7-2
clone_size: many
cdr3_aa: CASSPGQGIEKLFF
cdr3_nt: TGTGCCAGCAGCCCGGGACAGGGGATTGAAAAACTGTTTTTT

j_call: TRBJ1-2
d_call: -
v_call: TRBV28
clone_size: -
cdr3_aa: CASSAGIFYGYTF
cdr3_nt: TGTGCCAGCAGTGCCGGGATATTCTATGGCTACACCTTC

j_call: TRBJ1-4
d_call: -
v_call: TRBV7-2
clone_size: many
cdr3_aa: CASSATGGPSFNEKLFF
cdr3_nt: TGTGCCAGCAGCGCGACGGGCGGGCCGAGCTTTAATGAAAAACTGTTTTTT

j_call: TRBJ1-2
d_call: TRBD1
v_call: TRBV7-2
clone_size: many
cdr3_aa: CASNDRGLNYGYTF
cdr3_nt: TGTGCCAGTAACGACAGGGGGCTAAATTATGGCTACACCTTC

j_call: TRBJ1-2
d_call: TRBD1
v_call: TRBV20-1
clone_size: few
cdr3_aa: CSARARNRGVYGYTF
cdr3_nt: TGCAGTGCTAGAGCCAGGAACAGGGGGGTCTATGGCTACACCTTC

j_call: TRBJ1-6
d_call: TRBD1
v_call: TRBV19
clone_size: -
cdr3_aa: CASATGFGPLHF
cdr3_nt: TGTGCCAGCGCGACAGGGTTTGGACCCCTCCACTTT

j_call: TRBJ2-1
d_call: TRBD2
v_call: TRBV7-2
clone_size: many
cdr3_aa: CASSPLGGGGNEQFF
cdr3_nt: TGTGCCAGCAGCCCCCTGGGCGGGGGGGGAAATGAGCAGTTCTTC

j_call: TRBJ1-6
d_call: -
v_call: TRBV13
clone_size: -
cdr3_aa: CASSSGEINSPLHF
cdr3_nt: TGTGCCAGCAGCTCGGGGGAAATTAATTCACCCCTCCACTTT

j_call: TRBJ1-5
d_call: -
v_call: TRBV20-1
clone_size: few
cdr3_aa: CSAREDPRGYSNQPQHF
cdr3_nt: TGCAGTGCTAGAGAGGACCCAAGAGGTTATAGCAATCAGCCCCAGCATTTT

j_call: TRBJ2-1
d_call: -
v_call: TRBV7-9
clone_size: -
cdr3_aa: CASRSTTRAWSNEQFF
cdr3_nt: TGTGCCAGCAGGTCGACCACGCGAGCGTGGAGCAATGAGCAGTTCTTC

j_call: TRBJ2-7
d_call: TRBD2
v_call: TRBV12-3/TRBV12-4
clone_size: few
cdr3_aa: CASSPGLGSYEQYF
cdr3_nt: TGTGCCAGCAGCCCGGGACTAGGGTCCTACGAGCAGTACTTC

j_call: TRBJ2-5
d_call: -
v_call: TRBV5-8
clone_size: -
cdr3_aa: CASSLGSVITETQYF
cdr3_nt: TGTGCCAGCAGCTTGGGTTCGGTGATAACGGAGACCCAGTACTTC

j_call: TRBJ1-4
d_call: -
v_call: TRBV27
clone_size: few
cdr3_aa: CASSPMTNRNEKLFF
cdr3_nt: TGTGCCAGCAGTCCAATGACTAATAGGAATGAAAAACTGTTTTTT

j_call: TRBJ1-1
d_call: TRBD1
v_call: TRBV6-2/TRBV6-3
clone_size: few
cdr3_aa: CASSRGTGRYTEAFF
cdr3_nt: TGTGCCAGCAGCCGAGGGACAGGGAGGTACACTGAAGCTTTCTTT

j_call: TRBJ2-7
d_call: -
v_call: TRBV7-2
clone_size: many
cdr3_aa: CASSPMGVLYEQYF
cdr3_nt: TGTGCCAGCAGCCCAATGGGGGTTCTCTACGAGCAGTACTTC

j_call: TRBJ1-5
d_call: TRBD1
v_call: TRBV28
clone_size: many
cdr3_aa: CASSAGGRGQPQHF
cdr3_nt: TGTGCCAGCAGTGCCGGCGGCAGGGGGCAGCCCCAGCATTTT

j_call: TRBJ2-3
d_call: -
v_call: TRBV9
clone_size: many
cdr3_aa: CASSGRGRGSTDTQYF
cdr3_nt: TGTGCCAGCAGCGGCCGGGGCAGGGGAAGCACAGATACGCAGTATTTT

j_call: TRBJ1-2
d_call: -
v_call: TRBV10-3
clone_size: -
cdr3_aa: CAINEQGFVYGYTF
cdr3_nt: TGTGCCATCAATGAGCAGGGGTTCGTCTATGGCTACACCTTC

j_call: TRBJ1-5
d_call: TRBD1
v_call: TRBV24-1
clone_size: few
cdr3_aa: CATSGGYRGSNQPQHF
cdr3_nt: TGTGCCACCAGTGGCGGATACAGGGGTAGCAATCAGCCCCAGCATTTT

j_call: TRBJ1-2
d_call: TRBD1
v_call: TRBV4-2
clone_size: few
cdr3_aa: CASSQEWDRGYGYTF
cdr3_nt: TGTGCCAGCAGCCAAGAATGGGACAGGGGTTATGGCTACACCTTC

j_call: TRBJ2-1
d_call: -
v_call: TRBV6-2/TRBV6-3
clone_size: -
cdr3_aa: CASSDRTLRQFF
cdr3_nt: TGTGCCAGCAGTGATCGGACTCTCCGGCAGTTCTTC

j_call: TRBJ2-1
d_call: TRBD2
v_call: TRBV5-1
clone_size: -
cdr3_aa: CASSLASSGGSGAYNEQFF
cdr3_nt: TGCGCCAGCAGCTTGGCTTCTAGCGGGGGTTCGGGGGCCTACAATGAGCAGTTCTTC

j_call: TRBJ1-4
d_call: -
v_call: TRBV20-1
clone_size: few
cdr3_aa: CSARDRGSEKLFF
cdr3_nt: TGCAGTGCTAGAGATAGAGGGTCTGAAAAACTGTTTTTT

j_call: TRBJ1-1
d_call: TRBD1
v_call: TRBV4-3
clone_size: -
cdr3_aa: CASSQDVLPDRGREAFF
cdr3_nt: TGCGCCAGCAGCCAAGACGTTCTCCCGGACAGGGGGCGTGAAGCTTTCTTT

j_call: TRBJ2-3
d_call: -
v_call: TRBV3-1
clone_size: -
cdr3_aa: CASSQDNADTQYF
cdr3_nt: TGTGCCAGCAGCCAAGACAATGCAGATACGCAGTATTTT

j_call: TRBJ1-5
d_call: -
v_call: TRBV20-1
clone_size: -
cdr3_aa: CSARDQKRPTPPQHF
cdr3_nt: TGCAGTGCTAGAGATCAAAAGCGTCCGACGCCGCCCCAGCATTTT

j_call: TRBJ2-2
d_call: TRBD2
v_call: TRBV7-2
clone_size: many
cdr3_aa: CASSPWWGGANTGELFF
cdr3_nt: TGTGCCAGCAGCCCCTGGTGGGGGGGAGCGAACACCGGGGAGCTGTTTTTT